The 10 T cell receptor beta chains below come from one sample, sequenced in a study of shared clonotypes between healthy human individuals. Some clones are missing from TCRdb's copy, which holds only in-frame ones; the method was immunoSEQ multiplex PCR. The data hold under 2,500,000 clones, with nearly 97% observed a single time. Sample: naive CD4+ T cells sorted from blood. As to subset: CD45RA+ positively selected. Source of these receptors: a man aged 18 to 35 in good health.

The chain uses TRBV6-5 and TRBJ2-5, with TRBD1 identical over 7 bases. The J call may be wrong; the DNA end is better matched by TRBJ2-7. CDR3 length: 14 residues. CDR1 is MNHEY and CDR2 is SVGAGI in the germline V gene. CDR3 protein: CASRHRQGSYEQYF. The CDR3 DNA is TGTGCCAGCAGACACCGACAGGGTTCCTACGAGCAGTACTTC.

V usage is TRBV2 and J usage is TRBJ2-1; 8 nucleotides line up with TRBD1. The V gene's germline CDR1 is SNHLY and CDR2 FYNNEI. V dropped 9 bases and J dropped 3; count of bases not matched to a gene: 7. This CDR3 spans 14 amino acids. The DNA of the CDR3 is TGTGCCAGTACGGACAGGGCAATCTACAATGAGCAGTTCTTC. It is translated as CASTDRAIYNEQFF.

CDR3 in amino acids: CAISEGRGSSSYNEQFF. CDR3 in DNA: TGTGCCATCAGTGAAGGAAGGGGATCTAGCTCCTACAATGAGCAGTTCTTC. The chain employs TRBV10-3 and TRBJ2-1; D might be TRBD1 (5 bases). Trimming left V 3 bases short and J 0 bases short, with 15 bases between. The CDR3 is 17 amino acids. Germline CDR1 is ENHRY and CDR2 is SYGVKD.

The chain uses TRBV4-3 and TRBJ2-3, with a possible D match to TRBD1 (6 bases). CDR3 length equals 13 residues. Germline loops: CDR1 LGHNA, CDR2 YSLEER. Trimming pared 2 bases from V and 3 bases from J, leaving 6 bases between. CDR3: CASSQQGTDTQYF. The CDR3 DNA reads TGCGCCAGCAGCCAACAGGGGACAGATACGCAGTATTTT.

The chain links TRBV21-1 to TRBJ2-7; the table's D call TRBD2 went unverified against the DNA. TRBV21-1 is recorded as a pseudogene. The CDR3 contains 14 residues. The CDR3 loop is CASSKRRPDYEQYF. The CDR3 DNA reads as TGTGCCAGCAGCAAACGGAGACCCGACTACGAGCAGTACTTC.

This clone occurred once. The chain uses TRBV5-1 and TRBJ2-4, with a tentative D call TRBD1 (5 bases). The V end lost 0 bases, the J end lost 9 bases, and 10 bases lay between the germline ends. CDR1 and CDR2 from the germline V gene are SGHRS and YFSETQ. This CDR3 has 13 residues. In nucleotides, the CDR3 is TGCGCCAGCAGCTTGGAGCCAGGGTCCATTCAGTACTTC. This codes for CASSLEPGSIQYF.

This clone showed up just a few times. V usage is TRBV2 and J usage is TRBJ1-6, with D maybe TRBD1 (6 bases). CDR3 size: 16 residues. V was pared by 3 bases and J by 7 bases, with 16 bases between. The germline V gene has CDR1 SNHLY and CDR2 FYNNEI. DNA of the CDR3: TGTGCCAGCAGTGACGGACAGCGCCTCAGGAATTCACCCCTCCACTTT. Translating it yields CASSDGQRLRNSPLHF. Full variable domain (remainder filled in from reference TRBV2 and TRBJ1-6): EPEVTQTPSHQVTQMGQEVILRCVPISNHLYFYWYRQILGQKVEFLVSFYNNEISEKSEIFDDQFSVERPDGSNFTLKIRSTKLEDSAMYFCASSDGQRLRNSPLHFGNGTRLTVT.

The CDR3 DNA sequence: TGTGCCAGCAGCCAGAAAGCGGGAGATTCCTACAATGAGCAGTTCTTC. The encoded protein is CASSQKAGDSYNEQFF. J is TRBJ2-1 and V is TRBV14; the match to TRBD2 covers 8 bases. CDR3 size: 16 residues. Germline trimming cut 3 bases from V and 1 base from J; bases unmatched to any gene: 5. Germline V gene sequence: CDR1 SGHDN, CDR2 FVKESK.

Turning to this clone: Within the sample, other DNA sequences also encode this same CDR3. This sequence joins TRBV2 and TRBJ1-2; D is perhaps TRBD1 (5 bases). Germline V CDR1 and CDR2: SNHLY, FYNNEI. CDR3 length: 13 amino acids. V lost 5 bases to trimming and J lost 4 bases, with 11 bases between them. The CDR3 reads CASSPDSAYGYTF. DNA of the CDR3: TGTGCCAGCAGTCCTGACAGTGCCTATGGCTACACCTTC.

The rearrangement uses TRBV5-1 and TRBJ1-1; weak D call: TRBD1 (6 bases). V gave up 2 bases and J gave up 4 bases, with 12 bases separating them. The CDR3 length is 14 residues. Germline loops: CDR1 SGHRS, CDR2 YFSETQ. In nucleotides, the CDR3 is TGCGCCAGCAGCTTACAGGGTGGGGTCACTGAAGCTTTCTTT. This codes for CASSLQGGVTEAFF.